This TCR beta chain appears in the sequencing data of a study of blood T cells in healthy people across ages. Aged roughly 6 to 100, donors were systemically healthy Caucasians from Russia. Staff drew 8 to 10 milliliters of peripheral blood from each donor. Whole-study results and caveats: For the donors, CMV status was unknown and possibly confounded expanded clonotype changes. A greater number of naive CD4+ cells and higher diversity distinguished long-lived donors from aged donors.

Concerning this clonotype: Its antigen remains unidentified.

A sample-barcoded 5' primer and a J-beta primer mix were used in a second PCR of roughly 7 to 12 cycles. One entry per CDR3 protein results from TCRdb running MiXCR on the 5' RACE reads. This sample has 1.4 million to 1.5 million distinct CDR3 sequences, with roughly 40% found just once. The CDR3 is 16 residues long. Germline-derived CDR1 and CDR2 are SGHRS and YFSETQ. This TCR came from a woman younger than 35 in good health. Sample: blood. The chain uses TRBV5-1 and TRBJ2-1; D ambiguous. The J call may be wrong; the DNA end is better matched by TRBJ2-7. CDR3 residues: CASSLGVQRSYNEQYF. As DNA, the CDR3 is TGCGCCAGCAGCTTGGGGGTACAGAGGTCCTACAATGAGCAGTACTTC.